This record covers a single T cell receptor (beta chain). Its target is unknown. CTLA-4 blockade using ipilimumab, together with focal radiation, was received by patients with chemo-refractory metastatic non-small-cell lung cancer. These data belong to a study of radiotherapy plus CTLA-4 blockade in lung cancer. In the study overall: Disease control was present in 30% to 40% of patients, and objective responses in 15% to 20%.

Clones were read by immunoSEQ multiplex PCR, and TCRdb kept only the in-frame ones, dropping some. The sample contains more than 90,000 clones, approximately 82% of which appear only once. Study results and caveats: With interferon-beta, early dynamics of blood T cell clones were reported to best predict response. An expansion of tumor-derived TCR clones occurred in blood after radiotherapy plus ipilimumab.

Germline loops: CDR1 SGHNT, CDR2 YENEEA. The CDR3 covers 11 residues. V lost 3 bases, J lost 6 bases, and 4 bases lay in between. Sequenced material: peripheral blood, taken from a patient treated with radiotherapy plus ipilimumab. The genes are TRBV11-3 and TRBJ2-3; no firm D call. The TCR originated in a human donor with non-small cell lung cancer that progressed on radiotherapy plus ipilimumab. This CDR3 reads CASSFGDTQYF. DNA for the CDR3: TGTGCCAGCAGCTTCGGGGATACGCAGTATTTT.